This T cell receptor (beta chain) was documented in a study of cytomegalovirus exposure and HLA in healthy donors. Study overall: Membership in the Caucasian-associated ancestry cluster was found for 75% to 90% of almost 400 genotyped donors. Overall study findings and caveats: In presence/absence analyses, roughly uniform sequencing depth across donors was assumed. Cytomegalovirus-associated status was assigned to around 160 TCR beta chains.

For this clone: Antigen unknown.

Primers included in the PCR were 60 Vbeta and 13 Jbeta primers. Authors' analysis steps: Around 10 million of the approximately 80 million unique TCR beta chains counted in a later analysis were shared. Method: immunoSEQ multiplex PCR; TCRdb's copy keeps in-frame clones and lacks some. Clonal size and the V and J genes are those of that table, whereas D and trimming came from the DNA. The sample shows 80,000 to 100,000 clones, 70% of them seen only once. The TCR comes from a man aged 45-65 years in good health and CMV-seronegative. The sequencing input was PBMCs.

The CDR3 loop is CATSRVQGRGYGYTF. The CDR3 region has the DNA TGTGCCACCAGCAGAGTACAGGGTCGTGGCTATGGCTACACCTTC. This chain uses TRBV15 with TRBJ1-2, with a tentative D call TRBD1 (6 bases). The CDR3 covers 15 residues. The V end was cut by 1 base, the J end by 4 bases, with 13 bases between. Germline V gene lookup returns CDR1 LNHNV and CDR2 YYDKDF (reference sequence). Using reference TRBV15 and TRBJ1-2 for the parts outside the CDR3, the full variable domain is DAMVIQNPRYQVTQFGKPVTLSCSQTLNHNVMYWYQQKSSQAPKLLFHYYDKDFNNEADTPDNFQSRRPNTSFCFLDIRSPGLGDTAMYLCATSRVQGRGYGYTFGSGTRLTVV.